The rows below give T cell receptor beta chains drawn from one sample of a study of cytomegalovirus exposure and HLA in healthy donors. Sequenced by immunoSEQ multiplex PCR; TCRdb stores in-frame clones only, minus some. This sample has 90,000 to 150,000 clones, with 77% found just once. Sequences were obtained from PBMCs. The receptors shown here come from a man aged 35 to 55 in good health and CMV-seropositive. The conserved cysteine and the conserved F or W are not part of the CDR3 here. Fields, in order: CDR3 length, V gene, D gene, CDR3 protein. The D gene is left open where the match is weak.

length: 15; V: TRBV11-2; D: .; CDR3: ASSLLSGGTSTDTQY
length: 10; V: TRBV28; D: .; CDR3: ASSLRYNEQF
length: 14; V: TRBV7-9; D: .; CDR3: ASSQFPGPEGGEQF
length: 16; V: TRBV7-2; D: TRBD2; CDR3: ASSLVSRTSGGVNEQF
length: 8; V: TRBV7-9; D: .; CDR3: SSSLSPGT
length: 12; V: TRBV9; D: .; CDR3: ASSVGQGGYEQY
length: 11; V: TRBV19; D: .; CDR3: ATYSVRYTEAF
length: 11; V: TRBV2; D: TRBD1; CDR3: AGSADRGREQY
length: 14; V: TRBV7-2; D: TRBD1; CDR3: ASSRGQGRVNEKLF
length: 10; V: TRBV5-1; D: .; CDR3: ASSFDRNEQY
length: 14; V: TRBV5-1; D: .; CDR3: ASSLSGFIGTDTQY
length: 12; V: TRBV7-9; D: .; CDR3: ASSFLQGNTEAF
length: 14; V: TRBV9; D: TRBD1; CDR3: ASSPPWTGGSYEQY
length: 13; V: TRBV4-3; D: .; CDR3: ASSQGSSIAGELF
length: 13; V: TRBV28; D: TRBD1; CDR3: ASHSLGQGNHEQY
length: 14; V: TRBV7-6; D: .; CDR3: ASSLVGTQQQETQY
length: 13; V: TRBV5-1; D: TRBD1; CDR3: ASSRTGGINNEQF
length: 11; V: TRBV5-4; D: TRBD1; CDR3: ASSSGQYNEQF
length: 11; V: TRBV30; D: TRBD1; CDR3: ALNRGTNYGYT
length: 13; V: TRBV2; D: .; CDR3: ASSGPGTGFYEQY
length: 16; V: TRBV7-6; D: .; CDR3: ASSLGVSLERGTDTQY
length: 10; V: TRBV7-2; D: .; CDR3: ASSLDDRLQY
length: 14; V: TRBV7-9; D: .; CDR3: SSSLVGANSGNTIY
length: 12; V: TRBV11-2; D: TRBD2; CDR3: ASSSGLGADTQY